The 17 T cell receptor beta chains reported below all come from one sample, sequenced in a study of OX40 agonist ivuxolimab in advanced cancers. The method was immunoSEQ multiplex PCR; TCRdb's version includes in-frame clones alone and lacks a portion of them. The sample shows approximately 90,000 clones, over 85% of them seen only once. Sequencing used CD4+ or CD8+ T cells sorted from blood, obtained in a trial of the OX40 agonist ivuxolimab. These receptors were taken from an adult with an advanced solid tumor such as melanoma, head and neck, liver or kidney cancer.

The rearrangement links TRBV7-2 to TRBJ2-3; 16 bases map to TRBD2. In germline, CDR1 is SGHTA, CDR2 FQGNSA. The CDR3 covers 18 residues. J was trimmed by 9 bases and V by 5 bases; bases with no gene match: 14. The DNA for the CDR3 is TGTGCCAGCAGCCGCCCCGGGACTAGCGGGGGGGCCCTCACCACGCAGTATTTT. Translation: CASSRPGTSGGALTTQYF. Based on the CDR3 plus reference TRBV7-2 and TRBJ2-3, the full variable domain is GAGVSQSPSNKVTEKGKDVELRCDPISGHTALYWYRQSLGQGLEFLIYFQGNSAPDKSGLPSDRFSAERTGGSVSTLTIQRTQQEDSAVYLCASSRPGTSGGALTTQYFGPGTRLTVL.

The V and J genes are TRBV5-6 and TRBJ1-5, with a possible D match to TRBD1 (5 bases). CDR3 length: 15 residues. V lost 4 bases and J 2 bases, leaving 13 bases between the germline ends. Germline CDR1 reads SGHDT; CDR2 reads YYEEEE. The CDR3 coding sequence is TGTGCCAGCAGCCTGGGACCCCTGGGCAATCAGCCCCAGCATTTT. It encodes CASSLGPLGNQPQHF.

This clone was detected only once. The rearrangement links TRBV29-1 to TRBJ1-2, with D perhaps matching TRBD1 (5 bases). Germline values: CDR1 SQVTM, CDR2 ANQGSEA. Trimming removed 6 bases from V and 8 bases from J, with 13 bases in between. The CDR3 spans 11 residues. The CDR3 DNA reads as TGCAGCGTCTCAGGGATGGAGGGCTACACCTTC. Its protein product is CSVSGMEGYTF.

V is TRBV28 and J is TRBJ1-4, with D unresolved. Per the germline V gene, CDR1 is MDHEN and CDR2 is SYDVKM. CDR3 length: 15 amino acids. V was pared by 3 bases and J by 4 bases, with 12 bases between. The CDR3 coding sequence is TGTGCCAGCAGTTTCGGGCTGGCGGGTAATGAAAAACTGTTTTTT. This sequence encodes CASSFGLAGNEKLFF.

This rearrangement joins TRBV30 to TRBJ1-2; D gene unclear. The V and J ends lost 2 bases and 5 bases respectively, with 12 bases between them. There are 13 residues in the CDR3. The germline CDR1 and CDR2 sequences are GTSNPN and SVGIG (reference sequence). As DNA, the CDR3 is TGTGCCTGGAGTCCCGGGCCACCTTATGGCTACACCTTC. Translation: CAWSPGPPYGYTF.

This chain joins TRBV11-2 and TRBJ2-1; D gene ambiguous. Trimming took off 5 bases at V and 4 bases at J, with 3 bases between the two ends. Per the germline V gene, CDR1 is SGHAT and CDR2 is FQNNGV. This CDR3 has 11 residues. CDR3: CASSQYNEQFF. Written as DNA, the CDR3 is TGTGCCAGCAGCCAGTACAATGAGCAGTTCTTC.

In its sample, this clone was seen once. This chain connects TRBV10-3 to TRBJ2-2, with 8 bases identical to TRBD2. Germline CDR1 reads ENHRY; CDR2 reads SYGVKD. V dropped 3 bases and J dropped 7; count of bases not matched to a gene: 4. The CDR3 is 14 amino acids. CDR3 sequence (DNA): TGTGCCATCAGTGACAGGCGGGGGGTCGGGGAGCTGTTTTTT. Translation gives CAISDRRGVGELFF.

There are a few counts of this clone. The chain recombines TRBV7-8 with TRBJ1-2; D possibly corresponds to TRBD1 (5 bases). CDR1 is SGHVS and CDR2 is FQNEAQ in the germline V gene. The CDR3 is made up of 15 amino acids. The V and J ends lost 5 bases and 4 bases respectively, with 17 bases between them. The CDR3 region is CASSPDGAVSYGYTF. For the CDR3, the DNA is TGTGCCAGCAGCCCAGACGGGGCAGTGTCCTATGGCTACACCTTC.

The CDR3 reads CATAQVTEETQYF. In nucleotides, the CDR3 is TGTGCCACCGCCCAGGTGACCGAAGAGACCCAGTACTTC. This chain links TRBV5-4 with TRBJ2-5; D call uncertain. V shed 9 bases and J shed 3 bases, with 15 bases lying between them. This CDR3 spans 13 amino acids. Germline values: CDR1 SGHNT, CDR2 YYREEE (reference sequence).

The gene calls are TRBV4-2 and TRBJ2-5; D not resolved. Germline CDR1 LGHNA, CDR2 YNFKEQ. V was trimmed by 4 bases and J by 0 bases, leaving 9 bases between them. The CDR3 is 14 amino acids. CDR3 in amino acids: CASSRHGDQETQYF. CDR3 sequence (DNA): TGTGCCAGCAGCCGCCACGGCGACCAAGAGACCCAGTACTTC.

This rearrangement joins TRBV7-2 to TRBJ2-2; TRBD1 aligns across 9 bases. The germline V gene has CDR1 SGHTA and CDR2 FQGNSA. This CDR3 spans 15 amino acids. Losses at the gene ends were 4 bases for V and 7 bases for J; bases not matched to a gene: 7. The CDR3 DNA sequence: TGTGCCAGCAGCTCTGGACAGGGGCGAGGCGGGGAGCTGTTTTTT. This encodes CASSSGQGRGGELFF.

This rearrangement joins TRBV11-3 to TRBJ2-5; the D gene could be TRBD1 or TRBD2 (6 bases each). The CDR3 loop spans 16 amino acids. The V gene's germline CDR1 is SGHNT and CDR2 YENEEA. The V and J ends lost 4 bases and 1 base respectively, with 16 bases between them. CDR3 sequence reads: CASSYGGGTAQETQYF. The CDR3 DNA reads TGTGCCAGCAGCTACGGAGGGGGGACTGCCCAAGAGACCCAGTACTTC. The full variable domain, its missing parts supplied by reference TRBV11-3 and TRBJ2-5, is EAGVVQSPRYKIIEKKQPVAFWCNPISGHNTLYWYLQNLGQGPELLIRYENEEAVDDSQLPKDRFSAERLKGVDSTLKIQPAELGDSAVYLCASSYGGGTAQETQYFGPGTRLLVL.

The chain combines TRBV7-2 with TRBJ1-2, with D perhaps matching TRBD1 (5 bases). V dropped 3 bases and J dropped 8 bases, with 13 bases sitting between them. Germline V gene sequence: CDR1 SGHTA, CDR2 FQGNSA. This CDR3 has 13 amino acids. The CDR3, as DNA: TGTGCCAGCAGCTTTCCGGGGGTAGGCGGCTACACCTTC. Translated, it gives CASSFPGVGGYTF. Combining the CDR3 with reference TRBV7-2 and TRBJ1-2 gives the whole variable domain GAGVSQSPSNKVTEKGKDVELRCDPISGHTALYWYRQSLGQGLEFLIYFQGNSAPDKSGLPSDRFSAERTGGSVSTLTIQRTQQEDSAVYLCASSFPGVGGYTFGSGTRLTVV.

The V gene is TRBV7-7, the J gene TRBJ2-5; D gene ambiguous. The ends were cut back, 7 bases at V and 4 bases at J, with 7 bases in the middle. In germline, CDR1 is SSHAT, CDR2 FNYEAQ (reference sequence). The CDR3 consists of 11 residues. In DNA form, the CDR3 reads TGTGCCAGCACCGCCGGAGAGACCCAGTACTTC. The encoded protein is CASTAGETQYF.

The chain employs TRBV9 and TRBJ2-5; 8 bases align to TRBD1. CDR1 and CDR2 from the germline V gene are SGDLS and YYNGEE. The trim removed 4 bases at V and 5 bases at J, leaving 7 bases unmatched. The CDR3 length is 14 residues. The CDR3 coding sequence is TGTGCCAGCAGCCCCAAGCCAGGGGGCGAGACCCAGTACTTC. Amino acids: CASSPKPGGETQYF.

The V call is TRBV19, the J call TRBJ1-1, with D perhaps matching TRBD1 (6 bases). CDR1 is LNHDA and CDR2 is SQIVND in the germline V gene (reference sequence). The CDR3 covers 14 residues. The ends were cut back, 8 bases at V and 6 bases at J, with 19 bases in the middle. The CDR3 DNA sequence: TGTGCCAGTTGCGACCCAGGGGTGGGGCCTGAAGCTTTCTTT. It encodes CASCDPGVGPEAFF.

On this clone itself: This specimen includes other DNA sequences encoding the same CDR3. The chain employs TRBV4-3 and TRBJ1-2; D not certain. V gave up 0 bases and J gave up 2 bases, with 7 bases separating them. The CDR3 extends over 14 amino acids. Germline CDR1 is LGHNA and CDR2 is YSLEER. CDR3 region: CASSQDLGNYGYTF. The CDR3 DNA follows: TGCGCCAGCAGCCAAGATTTAGGAAACTATGGCTACACCTTC.